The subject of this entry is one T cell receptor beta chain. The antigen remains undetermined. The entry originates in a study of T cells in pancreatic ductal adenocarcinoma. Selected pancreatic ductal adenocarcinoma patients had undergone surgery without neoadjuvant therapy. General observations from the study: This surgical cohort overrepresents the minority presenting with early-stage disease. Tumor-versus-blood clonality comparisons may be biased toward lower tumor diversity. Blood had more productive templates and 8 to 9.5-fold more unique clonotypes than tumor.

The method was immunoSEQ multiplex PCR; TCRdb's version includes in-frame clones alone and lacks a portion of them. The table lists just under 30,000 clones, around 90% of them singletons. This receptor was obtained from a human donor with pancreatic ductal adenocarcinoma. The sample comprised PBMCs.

The CDR3 loop is CASSQDRVGQPQHF. In DNA, the CDR3 is TGCGCCAGCAGCCAAGACAGGGTGGGTCAGCCCCAGCATTTT. The J gene is TRBJ1-5, the V gene TRBV4-1; a weak D match, TRBD1 (5 bases). This CDR3 region has 14 residues. From germline, CDR1 is MGHRA and CDR2 YSYEKL. V dropped 0 bases and J dropped 6 bases, with 9 bases sitting between them.